This T cell receptor beta chain is from a study of blood T cell repertoires in COVID-19. At the level of the study: Both acute and convalescent COVID-19 samples were obtained from the United States, Italy and Spain. From T cells, B-cell-depleted T cells, or PBMCs came the material, which was cDNA or gDNA.

The trim removed 4 bases at V and 6 bases at J, leaving 18 bases unmatched. CDR1 and CDR2 from the germline V gene are MNHNS and SASEGT. The CDR3 extends over 18 amino acids. Original data processing: Amplification of reference gene primers provided the estimated nucleated cell counts. Using immunoSEQ multiplex PCR, the repertoire was profiled, and TCRdb retains in-frame clones only, with some absent. V and J calls and clone size come straight from that table; D and trimming were deduced from the DNA. The sample lists 70,000 to 95,000 clones, 85% to 95% occurring once. The TCR originated in a woman aged 60-75 years with active COVID-19. Input material: peripheral blood. J is TRBJ2-3 and V is TRBV6-1; 8 nucleotides match TRBD2. The CDR3 sequence: CASSGRFSGETGGDTQYF. In nucleotides, the CDR3 is TGTGCCAGCAGTGGTCGTTTTAGCGGGGAGACCGGGGGGGATACGCAGTATTTT.